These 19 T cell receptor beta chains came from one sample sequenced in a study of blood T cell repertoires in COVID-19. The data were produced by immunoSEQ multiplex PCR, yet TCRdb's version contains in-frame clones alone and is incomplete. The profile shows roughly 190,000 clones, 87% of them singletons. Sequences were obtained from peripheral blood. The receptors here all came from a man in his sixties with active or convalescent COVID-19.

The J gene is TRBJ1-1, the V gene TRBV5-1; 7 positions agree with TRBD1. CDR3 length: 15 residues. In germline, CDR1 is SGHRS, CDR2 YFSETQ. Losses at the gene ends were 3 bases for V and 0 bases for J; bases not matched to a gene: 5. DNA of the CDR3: TGCGCCAGCAGCTGGACCGGGACAGTGAACACTGAAGCTTTCTTT. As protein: CASSWTGTVNTEAFF. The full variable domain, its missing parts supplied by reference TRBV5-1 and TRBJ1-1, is KAGVTQTPRYLIKTRGQQVTLSCSPISGHRSVSWYQQTPGQGLQFLFEYFSETQRNKGNFPGRFSGRQFSNSRSEMNVSTLELGDSALYLCASSWTGTVNTEAFFGQGTRLTVV.

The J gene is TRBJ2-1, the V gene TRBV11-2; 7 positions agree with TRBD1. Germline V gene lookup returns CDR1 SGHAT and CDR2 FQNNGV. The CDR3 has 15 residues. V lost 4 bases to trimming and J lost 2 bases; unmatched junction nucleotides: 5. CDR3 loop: CASSSRQGPYNEQFF. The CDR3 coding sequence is TGTGCCAGCAGCTCGAGACAGGGCCCCTACAATGAGCAGTTCTTC.

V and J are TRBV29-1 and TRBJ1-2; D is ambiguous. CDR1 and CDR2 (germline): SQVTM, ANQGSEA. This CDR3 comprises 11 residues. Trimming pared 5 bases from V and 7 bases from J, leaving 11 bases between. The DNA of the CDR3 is TGCAGCGTTACACGATCCACTGGCTACACCTTC. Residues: CSVTRSTGYTF.

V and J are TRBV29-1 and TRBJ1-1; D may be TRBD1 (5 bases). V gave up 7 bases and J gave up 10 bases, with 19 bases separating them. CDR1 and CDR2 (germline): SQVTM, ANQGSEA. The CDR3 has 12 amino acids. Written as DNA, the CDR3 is TGCAGCGGCCGGGACTCCACGGCAGGAGCTTTCTTT. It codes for CSGRDSTAGAFF.

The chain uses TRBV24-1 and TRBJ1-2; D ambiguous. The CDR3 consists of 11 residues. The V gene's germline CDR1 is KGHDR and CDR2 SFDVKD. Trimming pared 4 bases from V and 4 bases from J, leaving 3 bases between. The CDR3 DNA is TGTGCCACCAGTGACTTCTATGGCTACACCTTC. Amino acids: CATSDFYGYTF.

The CDR3 is CASSPRRDAPNYGYTF. The CDR3 DNA is TGTGCCAGCTCACCACGGAGAGATGCCCCTAACTATGGCTACACCTTC. V gene TRBV18 combines with J gene TRBJ1-2; D is undetermined. The germline gives CDR1 KGHSH, CDR2 LQKENI. This CDR3 has 16 amino acids. The V end lost 1 base, the J end lost 0 bases, and 12 bases lay between the germline ends.

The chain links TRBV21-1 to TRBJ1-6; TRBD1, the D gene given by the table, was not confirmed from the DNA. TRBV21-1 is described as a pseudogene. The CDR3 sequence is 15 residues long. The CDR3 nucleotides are TGTGCCAGCAGCCAGGGTCGGCGGTATAATTCACCCCTCCACTTT. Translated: CASSQGRRYNSPLHF.

The CDR3 loop reads CASSESTVRQFF. CDR3 nucleotides: TGTGCCAGCAGTGAATCCACGGTCCGCCAGTTCTTC. This chain joins TRBV2 and TRBJ2-1; unclear D gene. Germline CDR1 and CDR2: SNHLY and FYNNEI. Trimming removed 2 bases from V and 13 bases from J, with 12 bases in between. CDR3 length equals 12 residues.

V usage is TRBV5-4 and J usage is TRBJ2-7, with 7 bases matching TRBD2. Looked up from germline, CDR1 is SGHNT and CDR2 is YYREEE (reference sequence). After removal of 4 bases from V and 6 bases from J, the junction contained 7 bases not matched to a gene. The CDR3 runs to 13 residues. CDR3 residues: CASSAWGGAEQYF. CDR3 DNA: TGTGCCAGCAGCGCATGGGGAGGGGCCGAGCAGTACTTC.

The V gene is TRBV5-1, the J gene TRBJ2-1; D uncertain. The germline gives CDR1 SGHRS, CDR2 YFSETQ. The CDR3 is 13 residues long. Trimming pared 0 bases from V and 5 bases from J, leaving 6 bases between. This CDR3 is CASSLATDNEQFF. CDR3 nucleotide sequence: TGCGCCAGCAGCTTGGCCACAGACAATGAGCAGTTCTTC.

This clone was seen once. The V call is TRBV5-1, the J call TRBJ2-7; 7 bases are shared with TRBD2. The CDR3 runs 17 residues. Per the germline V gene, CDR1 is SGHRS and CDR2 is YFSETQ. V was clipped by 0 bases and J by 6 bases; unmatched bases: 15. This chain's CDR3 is CASSLGSLRAWGGEQYF. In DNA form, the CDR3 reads TGCGCCAGCAGCTTGGGAAGTCTCCGGGCCTGGGGGGGCGAGCAGTACTTC.

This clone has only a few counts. The CDR3 bases are TGTGCCAGCAGTGAAAGGTCGGGAGGGGGCGTCAATTCACCCCTCCACTTT. Amino acid sequence: CASSERSGGGVNSPLHF. The chain links TRBV6-1 to TRBJ1-6; 7 bases align to TRBD1. This CDR3 contains 17 residues. The V segment lost 2 bases and the J segment 7 bases; nucleotides outside the gene matches: 11. Germline CDR1 MNHNS, CDR2 SASEGT.

The CDR3 spells CASSDSYTEAFF. The CDR3 nucleotides are TGTGCCAGCAGTGACAGTTATACTGAAGCTTTCTTT. V gene TRBV25-1 combines with J gene TRBJ1-1; D unclear. The CDR3 is 12 amino acids. Trimming left V 3 bases short and J 5 bases short, with 7 bases between. From germline, CDR1 is MGHDK and CDR2 SYGVNS.

Here the CDR3 reads CASRYNRDQPQHF. The CDR3 nucleotides read TGTGCCAGCAGATATAACAGGGACCAGCCCCAGCATTTT. The gene calls are TRBV2 and TRBJ1-5; perhaps TRBD1 as D (6 bases). The CDR3 spans 13 residues. In germline, CDR1 is SNHLY, CDR2 FYNNEI. V dropped 6 bases and J dropped 7 bases, with 13 bases sitting between them.

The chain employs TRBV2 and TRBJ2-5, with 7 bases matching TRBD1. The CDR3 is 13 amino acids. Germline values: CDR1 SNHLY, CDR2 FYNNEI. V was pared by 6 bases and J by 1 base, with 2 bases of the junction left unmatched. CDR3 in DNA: TGTGCCAGCAGGTGGGACAGCCAAGAGACCCAGTACTTC. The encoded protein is CASRWDSQETQYF.

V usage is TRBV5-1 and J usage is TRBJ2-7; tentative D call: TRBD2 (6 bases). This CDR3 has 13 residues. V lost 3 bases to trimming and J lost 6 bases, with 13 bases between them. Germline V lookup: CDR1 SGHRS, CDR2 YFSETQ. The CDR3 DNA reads TGCGCCAGCAGCTCCCGACTAGGAAGCGAGCAGTACTTC. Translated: CASSSRLGSEQYF.

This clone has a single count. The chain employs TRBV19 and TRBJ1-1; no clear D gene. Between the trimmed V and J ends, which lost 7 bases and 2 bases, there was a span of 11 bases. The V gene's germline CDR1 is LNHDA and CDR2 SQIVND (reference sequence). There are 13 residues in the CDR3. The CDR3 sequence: CASITRGNTEAFF. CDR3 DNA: TGTGCCAGTATAACCCGGGGAAACACTGAAGCTTTCTTT.

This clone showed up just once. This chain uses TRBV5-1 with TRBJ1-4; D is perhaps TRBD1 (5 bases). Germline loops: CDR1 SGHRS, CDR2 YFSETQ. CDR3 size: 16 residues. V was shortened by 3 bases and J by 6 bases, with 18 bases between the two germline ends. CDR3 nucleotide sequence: TGCGCCAGCAGCTCACAAGCTACCGGGGGTGATGAAAAACTGTTTTTT. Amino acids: CASSSQATGGDEKLFF.

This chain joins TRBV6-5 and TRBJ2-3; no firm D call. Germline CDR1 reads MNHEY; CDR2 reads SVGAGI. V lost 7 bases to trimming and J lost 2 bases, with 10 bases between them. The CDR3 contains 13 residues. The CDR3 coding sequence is TGTGCCAGCACTTCCCTCTCCACAGATACGCAGTATTTT. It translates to CASTSLSTDTQYF.